These 10 T cell receptor beta chains came from one sample sequenced in a study of T cells in Graves' hyperthyroidism and ophthalmopathy (dated by TCRdb to the late 2010s). The method was multiplex PCR. Sequencing was performed on an Illumina HiSeq 2000. Amplification of TCR beta CDR3 regions was carried out from RNA transcripts. A first-round RT-PCR of the TCR CDR3 used the HTBI primer set with the Qiagen OneStep RT-PCR kit. TCRdb reworked the public reads: Q25 trimming with fastp, MiXCR clone assembly, productive beta chains retained. Under each unique CDR3 protein, matching rows form one entry showing the most common genes and DNA. Across this sample there are approximately 430,000 distinct CDR3 sequences, with around 14% seen only once. Jointly, the top ten make up roughly an eighth of the sample. The source material was blood. Receptor source: a woman in her late teens or twenties with Graves' hyperthyroidism.

This clonotype was found many times. The rearrangement joins TRBV12-3 or TRBV12-4 to TRBJ1-2; D unresolved. This CDR3 spans 15 amino acids. V was cut by 9 bases and J by 8 bases, with 25 bases left in between. The CDR3 spells CARPSGITTRGGYTF. The DNA of the CDR3 is TGTGCCAGGCCCTCGGGGATTACTACACGAGGGGGCTACACCTTC.

The rearrangement uses TRBV6-5 and TRBJ1-5, with a tentative D call TRBD1 (5 bases). Between the trimmed V and J ends, which lost 0 bases and 5 bases, there was a span of 17 bases. Germline lookup yields CDR1 MNHEY and CDR2 SVGAGI. This CDR3 has 17 residues. CDR3 in DNA: TGTGCCAGCAGTTACTCCCGGACTGCAGCGGGGGATCAGCCCCAGCATTTT. Translation gives CASSYSRTAAGDQPQHF.

This chain connects TRBV20-1 to TRBJ2-3; TRBD2 matches 9 bases. The junction had 4 bases not matched to a gene; V was cut back by 5 bases and J by 4 bases. This CDR3 is built from 13 residues. CDR1 is DFQATT, CDR2 SNEGSKA, per germline (reference sequence). The CDR3 DNA reads TGCAGTGCTCCAGCGGGGGGCGCAGATACGCAGTATTTT. Translated, it gives CSAPAGGADTQYF.

This clonotype was counted ten times or more. The CDR3 reads CASSWNSGSGANVLTF. In nucleotides, the CDR3 is TGCGCCAGCAGCTGGAACAGTGGGTCTGGGGCCAACGTCCTGACTTTC. The chain employs TRBV5-1 and TRBJ2-6; no reliable D call. The CDR3 consists of 16 residues. Trimming took 3 bases from V and 1 from J, leaving 11 bases between them. Per germline, CDR1 SGHRS and CDR2 YFSETQ.

V and J are TRBV19 and TRBJ1-5, with D perhaps matching TRBD1 (6 bases). Trimming left V 5 bases short and J 2 bases short, with 10 bases between. The germline gives CDR1 LNHDA, CDR2 SQIVND (reference sequence). CDR3 length equals 14 residues. The CDR3 is CASSAAGGNQPQHF. The CDR3 nucleotides read TGTGCCAGTAGTGCGGCAGGGGGCAATCAGCCCCAGCATTTT.

In its sample, this clonotype was seen many times. The chain carries TRBV20-1 and TRBJ2-2, with TRBD2 matching 7 bases. CDR1 and CDR2 from the germline V gene are DFQATT and SNEGSKA (reference sequence). This CDR3 spans 14 amino acids. The V gene end was trimmed by 4 bases and the J gene end by 2 bases; junction bases not matched to a gene: 4. The CDR3 reads CSAKWEGNTGELFF. CDR3 nucleotides: TGCAGTGCTAAGTGGGAGGGTAACACCGGGGAGCTGTTTTTT.

The chain couples TRBV11-2 to TRBJ1-2, with D possibly being TRBD1 (5 bases). V lost 5 bases and J lost 8, with 15 bases in between. The CDR3 spans 13 residues. CDR1 SGHAT and CDR2 FQNNGV come from the germline V gene. The CDR3 is CASSILGLGGYTF. The CDR3 DNA is TGTGCCAGCAGCATTTTGGGACTAGGAGGCTACACCTTC.

This clonotype was counted many times. The chain is built from TRBV15 and TRBJ1-5, with TRBD1 as a possible D gene (5 bases). CDR1 and CDR2 from the germline V gene are LNHNV and YYDKDF (reference sequence). The CDR3 runs 14 residues. V lost 2 bases to trimming and J lost 3 bases, with 8 bases between them. The CDR3 loop reads CATSRRQPNQPQHF. The DNA of the CDR3 is TGTGCCACCAGCAGAAGACAGCCCAATCAGCCCCAGCATTTT.

This clonotype was recorded at least ten times. At one of its ends the junction is not consistent with the germline gene, which may arise from a read error. The chain employs TRBV20-1 and TRBJ2-1, with D perhaps TRBD2 (6 bases). The length of the CDR3 is 16 residues. Germline CDR1 is DFQATT and CDR2 is SNEGSKA (reference sequence). CDR3 sequence: CSTRGSGGTSYNEQFF. CDR3 sequence (DNA): TGCAGTACTAGAGGGTCCGGGGGAACGTCCTACAATGAGCAGTTCTTC.

This clonotype has a handful of counts. The V and J genes are TRBV4-1 and TRBJ1-4, with D possibly matching TRBD1 (5 bases). Trimming removed 1 base from V and 0 bases from J, with 12 bases in between. The CDR3 is 17 residues long. Germline V lookup: CDR1 MGHRA, CDR2 YSYEKL. CDR3 sequence: CASSQGLQAATNEKLFF. CDR3 in DNA: TGCGCCAGCAGCCAAGGGCTACAGGCCGCAACTAATGAAAAACTGTTTTTT.